This TCR beta chain comes out of a study of identical twins' blood T cells. Study-level points and caveats: Each donor's most abundant TCRbeta clonotypes shared more CDR3 sequences with her twin than unrelated donors.

Germline V gene lookup returns CDR1 SGHRS and CDR2 YFSETQ. The CDR3 sequence is 16 residues long. Of note for this clonotype: Its antigen is not identified. A read error may produce the germline difference seen at one junction end.

In the original workflow: Each library had roughly 2 to 3.6 million CDR3 reads and about 100,000 to nearly 500,000 clonotypes. MiXCR was run by TCRdb on the 5' RACE reads, yielding one entry per CDR3 protein. These V and J calls rely on TCRdb rather than the paper's analysis. Of fewer than 450,000 distinct CDR3 sequences listed, under 30% are singletons. Six healthy women, forming three identical twin pairs, donated samples. The three twin pairs were reared together, likely meeting the same infections. The genes are TRBV5-1 and TRBJ2-1, with 7 bases that match TRBD2. The origin of this receptor is a woman aged 18-49 years in good health. Sequencing used PBMCs. CDR3 residues: CASTVSGATSNNEQFF. The CDR3 DNA sequence: TGCGCCAGCACTGTAAGCGGGGCTACCTCCAACAATGAGCAGTTCTTC.